The present entry profiles one T cell receptor (beta chain) with its context. CD45RO-negative, CCR7-selected cells formed the naive CD8 fraction, which excluded terminally differentiated effector memory CD45RA+ cells. These data originate in a study of shared clonotypes between healthy human individuals. Study at large: Donors had three CD4 naive, three CD4 memory, two CD8 naive and one CD8 memory plate apiece.

Sequenced by immunoSEQ multiplex PCR; TCRdb stores in-frame clones only, minus some. Of about 2.2 million clones detected, approximately 92% appear once; the ten largest clones hold roughly 1.7%. V was clipped by 7 bases and J by 5 bases, with 6 bases between them. Germline values: CDR1 SQVTM, CDR2 ANQGSEA. The CDR3 runs 10 residues. Sequenced sample: naive CD8+ T cells from PBMCs. The receptor's source is a man younger than 35 in good health. Some clones in this sample may be carry-over from other donors' samples. The chain recombines TRBV29-1 with TRBJ2-1; D is ambiguous. The CDR3 DNA is TGCAGCGGGGCGGACAATGAGCAGTTCTTC. Encoded protein: CSGADNEQFF.